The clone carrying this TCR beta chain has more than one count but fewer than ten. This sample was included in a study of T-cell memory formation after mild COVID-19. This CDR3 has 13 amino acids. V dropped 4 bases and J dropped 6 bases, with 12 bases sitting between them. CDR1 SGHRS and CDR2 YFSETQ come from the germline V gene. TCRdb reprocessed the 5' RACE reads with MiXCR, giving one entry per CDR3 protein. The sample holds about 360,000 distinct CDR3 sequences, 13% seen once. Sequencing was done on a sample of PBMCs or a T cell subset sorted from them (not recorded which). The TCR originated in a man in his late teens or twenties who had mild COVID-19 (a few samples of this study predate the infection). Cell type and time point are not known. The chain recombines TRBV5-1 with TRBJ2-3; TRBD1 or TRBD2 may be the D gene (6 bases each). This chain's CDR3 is CASSRWGADTQYF. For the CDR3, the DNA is TGCGCCAGCAGCCGGTGGGGGGCTGATACGCAGTATTTT.